This T cell receptor (beta chain) was recorded in a study of Graves' ophthalmopathy and Graves' hyperthyroidism. The study's findings and limits: Its predictions of ophthalmopathy progression gave the model over 70% sensitivity and 72% to 85% specificity. Most expanded thyroid clonotypes above 0.001 frequency also appeared in blood.

The V gene end was trimmed by 1 base and the J gene end by 2 bases; junction bases not matched to a gene: 9. The CDR3 totals 19 residues. Germline V gene sequence: CDR1 LGHNA, CDR2 YSLEER. With respect to this clonotype: What it binds is unknown.

Amplified TCR beta CDR3 regions were obtained using RNA transcripts as template. HTBI primers primed a first-round RT-PCR, and a second-round multiplex PCR followed. TCRdb called the multiplex PCR reads again in MiXCR, with one record for every CDR3 protein. The sample records more than 1,000,000 distinct CDR3 sequences, about 35% being singletons. Enrollment excluded any patients with other autoimmune diseases, uncontrolled infections, pregnancy or lactation. Physicians reached a diagnosis by relying on clinical symptoms, serum thyroxine, TRAb, thyroid ultrasound and orbital computed tomography. The sample consisted of peripheral blood or thyroid tissue (not recorded which). The sequence derives from an adult man with Graves' hyperthyroidism. The genes are TRBV4-3 and TRBJ2-6; 9 bases are a match to TRBD1. CDR3 nucleotide sequence: TGCGCCAGCAGCCAAGCCCGGGGACAGGGTAGAGCTGGGGCCAACGTCCTGACTTTC. Translated: CASSQARGQGRAGANVLTF.